This entry lists 11 T cell receptor beta chains sequenced from one sample in a study of blood T cells in healthy people across ages. Primers used in a second PCR of about 7 to 12 cycles were a sample-barcoded 5' primer and a J-beta primer mix. TCRdb redid the calling of the 5' RACE reads with MiXCR, one entry per CDR3 protein. The table lists about 1.8 million distinct CDR3 sequences, just under 50% of them singletons. The sequenced sample was blood. All receptors derive from a woman in her thirties or forties in good health.

This chain joins TRBV6-5 and TRBJ1-2; 7 bases match TRBD1. CDR1 is MNHEY, CDR2 SVGAGI, per germline. The CDR3 length is 13 residues. With 6 bases clipped from V and 8 bases from J, the junction kept 9 bases outside the gene matches. The CDR3 nucleotides read TGTGCCAGCAGAGCCGGGACAGTCGGGGGCTACACCTTC. It yields the protein CASRAGTVGGYTF.

This clonotype was observed a handful of times. V is TRBV15 and J is TRBJ2-7; D not certain. CDR1 and CDR2 (germline): LNHNV, YYDKDF (reference sequence). Trimming removed 0 bases at V and 3 bases at J, with 6 bases between. CDR3 length: 13 amino acids. This CDR3 reads CATSREGHYEQYF. For the CDR3, the DNA is TGTGCCACCAGCAGAGAGGGCCACTACGAGCAGTACTTC.

This clonotype was seen more than once but under ten times. The chain has TRBV27 and TRBJ2-7; D is ambiguous. Germline V gives CDR1 MNHEY, CDR2 SMNVEV (reference sequence). There are 16 residues in the CDR3. The ends were cut back, 3 bases at V and 0 bases at J, with 15 bases in the middle. CDR3 DNA sequence: TGTGCCAGCAGTTTTAGAATCACTCCAGGCTCCTACGAGCAGTACTTC. Protein: CASSFRITPGSYEQYF.

V and J are TRBV7-8 and TRBJ2-1; possibly TRBD1 for D (5 bases). V shed 1 base and J shed 9 bases, with 10 bases lying between them. This CDR3 region has 13 residues. Germline CDR1 and CDR2: SGHVS and FQNEAQ. The DNA of the CDR3 is TGTGCCAGCAGCTTAGGAGCTGGGGCTGAGCAGTTCTTC. Translated, it gives CASSLGAGAEQFF. The variable domain in full, with the rest retrieved from reference TRBV7-8 and TRBJ2-1, is GAGVSQSPRYKVAKRGQDVALRCDPISGHVSLFWYQQALGQGPEFLTYFQNEAQLDKSGLPSDRFFAERPEGSVSTLKIQRTQQEDSAVYLCASSLGAGAEQFFGPGTRLTVL.

This clonotype was observed once. The chain combines TRBV3-1 with TRBJ1-2, with 8 bases aligning to TRBD1. CDR1 and CDR2 (germline): LGHDT, YNNKEL (reference sequence). CDR3 size: 16 residues. With 3 bases clipped from V and 2 bases from J, the junction kept 8 bases outside the gene matches. The CDR3 here is CASSQAGTGKNYGYTF. The DNA of the CDR3 is TGTGCCAGCAGCCAGGCCGGGACAGGCAAAAACTATGGCTACACCTTC.

This chain links TRBV20-1 with TRBJ1-2; 9 nucleotides align to TRBD1. Germline values: CDR1 DFQATT, CDR2 SNEGSKA (reference sequence). V lost 6 bases, J lost 8 bases, and 10 bases stayed unmatched. The CDR3 runs 13 residues. DNA for the CDR3: TGCAGTGCGTTACCGGGACAGGGCTGGGGCTACACCTTC. Encoded protein: CSALPGQGWGYTF.

This chain uses TRBV7-9 with TRBJ2-7; TRBD1 matches at 7 bases. This CDR3 has 16 amino acids. V dropped 5 bases and J dropped 0; count of bases not matched to a gene: 10. In germline, CDR1 is SEHNR, CDR2 FQNEAQ (reference sequence). CDR3 sequence: CASSPFGTVSSYEQYF. The CDR3, as DNA: TGTGCCAGCAGCCCCTTCGGGACAGTAAGCTCCTACGAGCAGTACTTC.

The table lists this clonotype with a count of one. V usage is TRBV7-9 and J usage is TRBJ1-5; D is perhaps TRBD1 (5 bases). This CDR3 has 14 amino acids. Trimming stripped 6 bases from V and 2 bases from J, with 11 bases between. Germline lookup yields CDR1 SEHNR and CDR2 FQNEAQ (reference sequence). The CDR3 reads CASSHDSRNQPQHF. CDR3 nucleotide sequence: TGTGCCAGCAGTCACGACAGCCGCAATCAGCCCCAGCATTTT.

In nucleotides, the CDR3 is TGTGCCAGCAGCGGAGGGATACTCTATGGCTACACCTTC. Translation gives CASSGGILYGYTF. The rearrangement uses TRBV7-9 and TRBJ1-2, with D unclear. The V gene lost 5 bases and the J gene lost 4 bases, with 11 bases spanning the gap. The CDR3 runs 13 residues. The germline V gene encodes CDR1 SEHNR and CDR2 FQNEAQ (reference sequence). Using reference TRBV7-9 and TRBJ1-2 for the parts outside the CDR3, the full variable domain is DTGVSQNPRHKITKRGQNVTFRCDPISEHNRLYWYRQTLGQGPEFLTYFQNEAQLEKSRLLSDRFSAERPKGSFSTLEIQRTEQGDSAMYLCASSGGILYGYTFGSGTRLTVV.

A few counts support this clonotype. The chain uses TRBV5-1 and TRBJ1-2, with a weak D call TRBD1 (6 bases). Per germline, CDR1 SGHRS and CDR2 YFSETQ. CDR3 length equals 14 residues. V dropped 4 bases and J dropped 4 bases, with 14 bases sitting between them. CDR3 loop: CASSRQEGLYGYTF. As DNA, the CDR3 is TGCGCCAGCAGCCGACAGGAGGGGCTCTATGGCTACACCTTC.

This clonotype was picked up a small number of times. This chain joins TRBV27 and TRBJ2-7, with TRBD2 matching over 8 bases. Per germline, CDR1 MNHEY and CDR2 SMNVEV (reference sequence). With V trimmed by 8 bases and J by 2 bases, 8 bases remained unmatched. This CDR3 is built from 14 residues. The CDR3 DNA reads as TGTGCCAGCGCTTGGGCGGGGGGAACCTACGAGCAGTACTTC. Translating it yields CASAWAGGTYEQYF.